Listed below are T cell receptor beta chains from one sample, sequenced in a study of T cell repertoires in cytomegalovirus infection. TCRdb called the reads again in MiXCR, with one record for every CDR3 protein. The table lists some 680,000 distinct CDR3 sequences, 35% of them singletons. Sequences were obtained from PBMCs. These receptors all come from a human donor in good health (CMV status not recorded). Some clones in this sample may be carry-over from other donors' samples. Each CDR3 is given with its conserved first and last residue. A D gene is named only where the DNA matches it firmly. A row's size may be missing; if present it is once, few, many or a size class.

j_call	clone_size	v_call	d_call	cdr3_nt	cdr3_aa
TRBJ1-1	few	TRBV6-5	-	TGTGCCAGCAGTTACTCGATAGTCGTCACCGGCACTGAAGCTTTCTTT	CASSYSIVVTGTEAFF
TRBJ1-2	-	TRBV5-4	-	TGTGCCAGCAGCTTGTGGGGGACCGGAAAAATCTATGGCTACACCTTC	CASSLWGTGKIYGYTF
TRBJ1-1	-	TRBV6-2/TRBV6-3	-	TGTGCCAGCAGTTATTTTGGGTCAGGGTCTGAAGCTTTCTTT	CASSYFGSGSEAFF
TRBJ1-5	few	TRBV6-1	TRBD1	TGTGCCAGCAAGATTTACGCCGGGACAGATTATAGCAATCAGCCCCAGCATTTT	CASKIYAGTDYSNQPQHF
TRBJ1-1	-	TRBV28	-	TGTGCCAGCAGTGCAGGGAGTACTGAATCTTTCTTT	CASSAGSTESFF
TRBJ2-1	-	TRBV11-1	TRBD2	TGTGCCAGCAGCCGACTAGCGGGGGCGGGCGATGAGCAGTTCTTC	CASSRLAGAGDEQFF
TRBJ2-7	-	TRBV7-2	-	TGTGCCAGCACCCCTGCGTCCTTAGGGTACGAGCAGTACTTC	CASTPASLGYEQYF
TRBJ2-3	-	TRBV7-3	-	TGTTCCAGCAGCTTCAGTCTGAAGATCGATACGCAGTATTTT	CSSSFSLKIDTQYF
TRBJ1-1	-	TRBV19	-	TGTGCCAGTAAAATATTTGGAACAGCAAAGAACACTGAAGCTTTCTTT	CASKIFGTAKNTEAFF
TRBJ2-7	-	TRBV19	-	TGTGCCAGTGGAGGACTTCTCGAGCAGTACTTC	CASGGLLEQYF
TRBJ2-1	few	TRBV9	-	TGTGCCAGCAGCGTAGTTGGGGGGCCAAACAATGAGCAGTTCTTC	CASSVVGGPNNEQFF
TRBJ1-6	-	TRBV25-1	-	TGTGCCAGCAGTGAACCCCGCGGCAGCCTACGGTCACCCCTCCACTTT	CASSEPRGSLRSPLHF
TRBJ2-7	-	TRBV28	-	TGTGCCAGCAGTCGGAGGCCCTCCTACGAGCAGTACTTC	CASSRRPSYEQYF
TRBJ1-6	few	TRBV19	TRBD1	TGTGCCAGTAGGCAGGGGGTTAATTCACCCCTCCACTTT	CASRQGVNSPLHF
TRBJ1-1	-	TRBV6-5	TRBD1	TGTTCCAGCAGAGGACAGGGAAAAGGCGTTGCGAGGATGAACACTGAAGCTTTCTTT	CSSRGQGKGVARMNTEAFF
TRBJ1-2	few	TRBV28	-	TGTGCCAGCAGTTTAACCCCTGGAGGCTATGGCTACACCTTC	CASSLTPGGYGYTF
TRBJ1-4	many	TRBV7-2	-	TGTGCCAGCAGCTTCTCGAGGAGCCCCGATGAAAAACTGTTTTTT	CASSFSRSPDEKLFF
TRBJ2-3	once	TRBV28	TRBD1	TGTGCCAGCAGTATCGTGGGACAGCAAGGCACAGATACGCAGTATTTT	CASSIVGQQGTDTQYF